Below are 29 T cell receptor beta chains sequenced from a single sample in a study of T cell clones after liver transplantation. Here immunoSEQ multiplex PCR was the method, and the copy in TCRdb shows in-frame clones only, minus some. Of 45,000 to 60,000 clones in the sample, about two thirds were seen once. This specimen was CD4+ T cells from blood, taken at the approximately 16-month timepoint. The receptors originated from a human patient who received a liver transplant. These T cells may partly come from the graft donor.

This clone was recorded once. The V call is TRBV30, the J call TRBJ2-3, with D possibly matching TRBD2 (7 bases). Germline V gene data show CDR1 as GTSNPN and CDR2 as SVGIG (reference sequence). The CDR3 runs to 17 residues. Deletions cut 0 bases from V and 6 bases from J, with 22 bases between. CDR3 protein: CAWSVGGRGYSSDTQYF. The DNA for the CDR3 is TGTGCCTGGAGTGTCGGGGGGCGCGGGTACAGTTCGGATACGCAGTATTTT.

This clone was found once. V and J are TRBV29-1 and TRBJ2-5, with D tentatively TRBD1 (6 bases). Germline-derived CDR1 and CDR2 are SQVTM and ANQGSEA. This CDR3 is built from 11 residues. The CDR3 reads CGADSRVGQYF. DNA of the CDR3: TGCGGTGCGGACAGCCGGGTCGGCCAGTACTTC.

CDR3 nucleotide sequence: TGTGCCTGGAGCCCCGACAAGTATGGGGAGCTGTTTTTT. It is translated as CAWSPDKYGELFF. The gene calls are TRBV30 and TRBJ2-2; D unresolved. Deletions cut 3 bases from V and 8 bases from J, with 13 bases between. CDR3 length: 13 residues. Per the germline V gene, CDR1 is GTSNPN and CDR2 is SVGIG (reference sequence).

This clone is a singleton in its sample. This chain links TRBV28 with TRBJ1-4; D may be TRBD1 (5 bases). Trimming shortened V by 7 bases and J by 5 bases, and 20 bases separated the two germline ends. CDR1 and CDR2 (germline): MDHEN, SYDVKM. The CDR3 extends over 16 amino acids. As DNA, the CDR3 is TGTGCCAGCACATGGCAGGGCAATCACGGGAATGAAAAACTGTTTTTT. As protein: CASTWQGNHGNEKLFF.

The genes are TRBV28 and TRBJ2-1; 12 bases line up with TRBD2. Germline values: CDR1 MDHEN, CDR2 SYDVKM. V shed 7 bases, J shed 8 bases, and the junction held 6 bases outside the gene matches. The CDR3 is 14 residues long. CDR3 DNA: TGTGCCAGCATTTCTAGCGGGGGGGCTTATGAGCAGTTCTTC. It codes for CASISSGGAYEQFF.

A few counts support this clone. The chain uses TRBV6-1 and TRBJ2-7; D gene ambiguous. V was shortened by 3 bases and J by 0 bases, with 12 bases between the two germline ends. The length of the CDR3 is 15 residues. CDR1 is MNHNS and CDR2 is SASEGT in the germline V gene. The CDR3 bases are TGTGCCAGCAGTGACCCCCAGAGGTCCTCCTACGAGCAGTACTTC. Translation: CASSDPQRSSYEQYF.

The chain is built from TRBV9 and TRBJ2-1, with 9 nucleotides matching TRBD1. The V gene's germline CDR1 is SGDLS and CDR2 YYNGEE. CDR3 length: 15 amino acids. V trimming: 3 bases; J trimming: 6 bases; junction bases outside the gene matches: 7. CDR3 loop: CASSATGGVVNEQFF. CDR3 bases: TGTGCCAGCAGCGCGACAGGGGGGGTGGTCAATGAGCAGTTCTTC.

This clone was counted a few times. The genes are TRBV18 and TRBJ2-2; 9 bases are a match to TRBD2. Germline CDR1 and CDR2: KGHSH and LQKENI. The CDR3 consists of 18 residues. V shed 2 bases, J shed 1 base, and the junction held 8 bases outside the gene matches. Written as DNA, the CDR3 is TGTGCCAGCTCACCAATGTCTCTAGCGGGACTGAACACCGGGGAGCTGTTTTTT. This sequence encodes CASSPMSLAGLNTGELFF.

The chain joins TRBV30 to TRBJ2-3; 14 nucleotides match TRBD2. With 0 bases clipped from V and 3 bases from J, the junction kept 2 bases outside the gene matches. This CDR3 spans 16 amino acids. Per the germline V gene, CDR1 is GTSNPN and CDR2 is SVGIG (reference sequence). The CDR3 spells CAWSVGLAGGTDTQYF. The CDR3 DNA reads as TGTGCCTGGAGTGTAGGACTAGCGGGAGGTACAGATACGCAGTATTTT. Full variable domain (rest looked up from reference TRBV30 and TRBJ2-3): SQTIHQWPATLVQPVGSPLSLECTVEGTSNPNLYWYRQAAGRGLQLLFYSVGIGQISSEVPQNLSASRPQDRQFILSSKKLLLSDSGFYLCAWSVGLAGGTDTQYFGPGTRLTVL.

The chain uses TRBV7-2 and TRBJ2-2; D unclear. This CDR3 has 13 amino acids. CDR1 SGHTA and CDR2 FQGNSA come from the germline V gene. V lost 7 bases and J lost 7, with 13 bases in between. DNA of the CDR3: TGTGCCAGCAAAGGCTATCTTGACGGGGAGCTGTTTTTT. Protein product: CASKGYLDGELFF. The full variable domain, in which reference TRBV7-2 and TRBJ2-2 provide the parts outside the CDR3, is GAGVSQSPSNKVTEKGKDVELRCDPISGHTALYWYRQSLGQGLEFLIYFQGNSAPDKSGLPSDRFSAERTGGSVSTLTIQRTQQEDSAVYLCASKGYLDGELFFGEGSRLTVL.

V usage is TRBV7-9 and J usage is TRBJ2-2; D ambiguous. The CDR3 runs to 17 residues. Germline-derived CDR1 and CDR2 are SEHNR and FQNEAQ (reference sequence). Between the trimmed V and J ends, which lost 2 bases and 0 bases, there was a span of 13 bases. The CDR3: CASSLSLGFANTGELFF. CDR3 nucleotide sequence: TGTGCCAGCAGCTTAAGTTTAGGGTTCGCGAACACCGGGGAGCTGTTTTTT.

The J gene is TRBJ2-3, the V gene TRBV11-3; D is unclear. The CDR3 has 15 residues. Trimming cost V 2 bases and J 7 bases, with 16 bases left between them. Per germline, CDR1 SGHNT and CDR2 YENEEA. The CDR3 DNA follows: TGTGCCAGCAGCTTAAGTTGGACCGTGGGGAATACGCAGTATTTT. Translating it yields CASSLSWTVGNTQYF.

This sequence joins TRBV29-1 and TRBJ2-3, with D unresolved. The CDR3 is 13 residues long. Trimming stripped 7 bases from V and 5 bases from J, with 16 bases between. Germline-derived CDR1 and CDR2 are SQVTM and ANQGSEA. The CDR3 DNA follows: TGCAGCGCCTCTTTATCACAGAAAGATACGCAGTATTTT. This translates into CSASLSQKDTQYF.

V gene TRBV5-6 combines with J gene TRBJ2-6; 9 positions match TRBD1. The germline CDR1 and CDR2 sequences are SGHDT and YYEEEE. J lost 4 bases, V lost 0 bases, and 11 bases had no gene match. The CDR3 spans 19 residues. CDR3 nucleotides: TGTGCCAGCAGCTTGGCCCGGGACAGGGTTTCAACCGGGGCCAACGTCCTGACTTTC. This gives the protein CASSLARDRVSTGANVLTF.

The V gene is TRBV6-6, the J gene TRBJ2-1, with D tentatively TRBD1 or TRBD2 (6 bases each). The CDR3 spans 12 residues. V was clipped by 4 bases and J by 10 bases, with 11 bases between them. Germline CDR1 MNHNY, CDR2 SVGAGI (reference sequence). The chain's CDR3 is CASSFSGAEQFF. DNA of the CDR3: TGTGCCAGCAGTTTTTCGGGGGCCGAGCAGTTCTTC.

This clone was seen just once. The J gene is TRBJ1-3, the V gene TRBV28; D uncertain. CDR1 MDHEN and CDR2 SYDVKM come from the germline V gene. This CDR3 is 14 amino acids long. V shed 6 bases and J shed 1 base, with 10 bases lying between them. The CDR3 protein is CASSQSSSGNTIYF. The CDR3, as DNA: TGTGCCAGCAGCCAAAGTTCGTCTGGAAACACCATATATTTT. Together with reference TRBV28 and TRBJ1-3, the CDR3 gives the full variable domain: DVKVTQSSRYLVKRTGEKVFLECVQDMDHENMFWYRQDPGLGLRLIYFSYDVKMKEKGDIPEGYSVSREKKERFSLILESASTNQTSMYLCASSQSSSGNTIYFGEGSWLTVV.

This chain uses TRBV7-2 with TRBJ2-7; no clear D gene. Germline-derived CDR1 and CDR2 are SGHTA and FQGNSA. The CDR3 runs to 15 residues. Trimming removed 2 bases at V and 2 bases at J, with 13 bases between. CDR3 sequence: CASSLQHDPTYEQYF. CDR3 in DNA: TGTGCCAGCAGCTTACAGCACGACCCGACCTACGAGCAGTACTTC.

This clone was seen a handful of times. The genes are TRBV28 and TRBJ2-1; D is unclear. Trimming removed 2 bases at V and 9 bases at J, with 8 bases between. CDR1 MDHEN and CDR2 SYDVKM come from the germline V gene. The CDR3 is made up of 12 amino acids. CDR3 amino acids: CASSLVAFEQFF. The CDR3 region has the DNA TGTGCCAGCAGTTTAGTGGCATTTGAGCAGTTCTTC.

The chain employs TRBV28 and TRBJ1-2, with TRBD1 matching over 7 bases. Germline assignment: CDR1 MDHEN and CDR2 SYDVKM. The CDR3 has 14 residues. With 4 bases clipped from V and 5 bases from J, the junction kept 7 bases outside the gene matches. CDR3 DNA sequence: TGTGCCAGCAGTTCAGGGGACAGTCCTTATGGCTACACCTTC. Amino acids: CASSSGDSPYGYTF.

The chain links TRBV9 to TRBJ1-2, with no clear D. Deletions cut 0 bases from V and 8 bases from J, with 8 bases between. Germline lookup yields CDR1 SGDLS and CDR2 YYNGEE. The CDR3 is 12 amino acids. This chain's CDR3 is CASSVVGGGYTF. The DNA of the CDR3 is TGTGCCAGCAGCGTAGTTGGCGGGGGCTACACCTTC. The variable domain in full, with the rest retrieved from reference TRBV9 and TRBJ1-2, is DSGVTQTPKHLITATGQRVTLRCSPRSGDLSVYWYQQSLDQGLQFLIQYYNGEERAKGNILERFSAQQFPDLHSELNLSSLELGDSALYFCASSVVGGGYTFGSGTRLTVV.

This sequence joins TRBV2 and TRBJ1-1, with D possibly matching TRBD1 (6 bases). Trimming pared 5 bases from V and 1 base from J, leaving 8 bases between. This CDR3 spans 13 amino acids. From germline, CDR1 is SNHLY and CDR2 FYNNEI. The CDR3 region is CASSQGQNTEAFF. The CDR3 DNA follows: TGTGCCAGCAGTCAGGGACAGAACACTGAAGCTTTCTTT.

This clone was counted once. The chain couples TRBV6-6 to TRBJ2-7; 7 nucleotides match TRBD1. This CDR3 has 16 amino acids. Germline lookup yields CDR1 MNHNY and CDR2 SVGAGI (reference sequence). V lost 0 bases and J lost 6; bases outside the gene matches: 11. The CDR3 region is CASSYSPTGRATEQYF. As DNA, the CDR3 is TGTGCCAGCAGTTACTCACCGACAGGGAGAGCTACCGAGCAGTACTTC.

The chain carries TRBV6-1 and TRBJ2-7, with no clear D. V was trimmed by 6 bases and J by 3 bases, leaving 12 bases between them. The CDR3 runs to 13 residues. CDR1 is MNHNS and CDR2 is SASEGT in the germline V gene. The CDR3 reads CASRGSILYEQYV. The CDR3, as DNA: TGTGCCAGCAGGGGTAGCATCCTCTACGAGCAGTACGTC.

This chain connects TRBV7-9 to TRBJ2-3, with TRBD2 matching over 11 bases. The V segment lost 5 bases and the J segment 2 bases; nucleotides outside the gene matches: 9. Germline V CDR1 and CDR2: SEHNR, FQNEAQ (reference sequence). This CDR3 is 17 amino acids long. The CDR3 nucleotides are TGTGCCAGCAGCCGATCAACTAGCGGGGGACACACAGATACGCAGTATTTT. This gives the protein CASSRSTSGGHTDTQYF.

The gene calls are TRBV6-5 and TRBJ2-1, with 7 nucleotides matching TRBD1. CDR3 length: 15 amino acids. Germline V gene lookup returns CDR1 MNHEY and CDR2 SVGAGI. V lost 6 bases, J lost 3 bases, and 8 bases stayed unmatched. CDR3: CASRSGTADYNEQFF. The CDR3, as DNA: TGTGCCAGCAGATCCGGGACAGCGGACTACAATGAGCAGTTCTTC.

The genes are TRBV7-9 and TRBJ1-1; 8 nucleotides align to TRBD1. Losses at the gene ends were 0 bases for V and 6 bases for J; bases not matched to a gene: 6. The CDR3 consists of 15 residues. Per the germline V gene, CDR1 is SEHNR and CDR2 is FQNEAQ (reference sequence). The DNA of the CDR3 is TGTGCCAGCAGCTTAGCAGAGACAGGGGTTGCTGAAGCTTTCTTT. Translated: CASSLAETGVAEAFF.

The CDR3 spells CASSQDFASTDTQYF. CDR3 nucleotide sequence: TGTGCCAGCTCACAGGACTTTGCTAGCACAGATACGCAGTATTTT. The chain has TRBV18 and TRBJ2-3; possibly TRBD2 for D (5 bases). This CDR3 has 15 amino acids. With 4 bases removed from V and 0 bases from J, the gap between germline ends came to 11 bases. Per the germline V gene, CDR1 is KGHSH and CDR2 is LQKENI. Using reference TRBV18 and TRBJ2-3 for the parts outside the CDR3, the full variable domain is NAGVMQNPRHLVRRRGQEARLRCSPMKGHSHVYWYRQLPEEGLKFMVYLQKENIIDESGMPKERFSAEFPKEGPSILRIQQVVRGDSAAYFCASSQDFASTDTQYFGPGTRLTVL.

The chain combines TRBV29-1 with TRBJ2-5; tentatively, D is TRBD2 (5 bases). This CDR3 has 12 residues. V lost 3 bases and J 5 bases, leaving 10 bases between the germline ends. Germline lookup yields CDR1 SQVTM and CDR2 ANQGSEA. For the CDR3, the DNA is TGCAGCGTTGATATAGCGTCGGAGACCCAGTACTTC. It codes for CSVDIASETQYF.

The gene calls are TRBV7-2 and TRBJ2-1, with D possibly matching TRBD1 (5 bases). The CDR3 runs to 13 residues. V lost 4 bases and J 5 bases, leaving 9 bases between the germline ends. CDR1 and CDR2 from the germline V gene are SGHTA and FQGNSA. The CDR3 region is CASSSGQDNEQFF. CDR3 in DNA: TGTGCCAGCAGCTCCGGACAAGACAATGAGCAGTTCTTC. The whole variable domain, remainder taken from reference TRBV7-2 and TRBJ2-1, is GAGVSQSPSNKVTEKGKDVELRCDPISGHTALYWYRQSLGQGLEFLIYFQGNSAPDKSGLPSDRFSAERTGGSVSTLTIQRTQQEDSAVYLCASSSGQDNEQFFGPGTRLTVL.